These 4 T cell receptor beta chains were all obtained from the same sample, sequenced in a study of human T cells and chemical hapten exposure. TCRdb passed the RACE reads through MiXCR, listing each CDR3 protein once. The sample lists roughly 380,000 distinct CDR3 sequences, approximately 5.1% occurring once. Time point specified: pre-sensitization, week 0. Treatment noted: therapeutic diphenylcyclopropenone sensitization with weekly scalp DPC. The source was whole blood, collected in connection with sensitization to the hapten diphenylcyclopropenone (DPC). These TCRs come from a woman aged 50 to 60 with alopecia areata. Some clones in this sample may be carry-over from other donors' samples.

The genes are TRBV7-6 and TRBJ1-1; 10 bases are a match to TRBD1. The CDR3 totals 16 residues. J lost 3 bases, V lost 5 bases, and 9 bases had no gene match. The germline CDR1 and CDR2 sequences are SGHVS and FNYEAQ. CDR3 DNA: TGTGCCAGCAGCCCAAACGCCGGGACAGGGGACACTGAAGCTTTCTTT. Its protein product is CASSPNAGTGDTEAFF.

This clonotype was seen at least ten times. The chain couples TRBV18 to TRBJ1-6; the D is unclear. This CDR3 has 15 amino acids. Trimming left V 1 base short and J 9 bases short, with 13 bases between. Germline V gene sequence: CDR1 KGHSH, CDR2 LQKENI. The CDR3 DNA sequence: TGTGCCAGCTCACCACGGGGAGAAGGTGGTTCACCCCTCCACTTT. Translating gives CASSPRGEGGSPLHF.

The CDR3 DNA is TGTGCCAGCAGTTTCATTGGGCAGGGTAGGGCCTACAATGAGCAGTTCTTC. As protein: CASSFIGQGRAYNEQFF. This rearrangement joins TRBV12-3 or TRBV12-4 to TRBJ2-1; possible D gene TRBD1, 5 bases. Trimming shortened V by 3 bases and J by 2 bases, and 17 bases separated the two germline ends. The CDR3 contains 17 residues.

This clonotype appeared a few times. J is TRBJ2-3 and V is TRBV7-9; D may be TRBD2 (5 bases). CDR3 length: 16 amino acids. CDR1 is SEHNR, CDR2 FQNEAQ, per germline (reference sequence). V lost 4 bases and J 2 bases, leaving 16 bases between the germline ends. The CDR3 region is CASSSPAGLLTDTQYF. The CDR3 DNA sequence: TGTGCCAGCAGCTCCCCTGCGGGCCTACTCACAGATACGCAGTATTTT. The full variable domain, its missing parts supplied by reference TRBV7-9 and TRBJ2-3, is DTGVSQNPRHKITKRGQNVTFRCDPISEHNRLYWYRQTLGQGPEFLTYFQNEAQLEKSRLLSDRFSAERPKGSFSTLEIQRTEQGDSAMYLCASSSPAGLLTDTQYFGPGTRLTVL.